These 31 T cell receptor beta chains were all obtained from the same sample, sequenced in a study of shared clonotypes between healthy human individuals. Clones were read by immunoSEQ multiplex PCR, and TCRdb kept only the in-frame ones, dropping some. The sample lists about 2.4 million clones; 93% were seen once. Material: naive CD4+ T cells from PBMCs. The subset was: CD45RA+ positively selected. These receptors came from a man aged 18-30 years in good health. Some clones in this sample may be carry-over from other donors' samples.

The chain has TRBV7-2 and TRBJ2-7; D gene ambiguous. Germline CDR1 reads SGHTA; CDR2 reads FQGNSA. CDR3 length: 16 residues. Between the trimmed V and J ends, which lost 6 bases and 5 bases, there was a span of 23 bases. Written as DNA, the CDR3 is TGTGCCAGCAGTCCGGCGCGTTCCGCGGAGTTTGACGAGCAGTACTTC. This encodes CASSPARSAEFDEQYF. Together with reference TRBV7-2 and TRBJ2-7, the CDR3 gives the full variable domain: GAGVSQSPSNKVTEKGKDVELRCDPISGHTALYWYRQSLGQGLEFLIYFQGNSAPDKSGLPSDRFSAERTGGSVSTLTIQRTQQEDSAVYLCASSPARSAEFDEQYFGPGTRLTVT.

V is TRBV18 and J is TRBJ1-5; TRBD1 is a possible D gene (6 bases). Trimming shortened V by 5 bases and J by 2 bases, and 10 bases separated the two germline ends. The CDR3 sequence is 14 residues long. The germline gives CDR1 KGHSH, CDR2 LQKENI. Written as DNA, the CDR3 is TGTGCCAGCTCAGCAAACAGGGGCAATCAGCCCCAGCATTTT. The encoded protein is CASSANRGNQPQHF.

The chain joins TRBV5-1 to TRBJ1-3; D gene uncertain. Germline CDR1 and CDR2: SGHRS and YFSETQ. Trimming shortened V by 4 bases and J by 3 bases, and 17 bases separated the two germline ends. The length of the CDR3 is 16 residues. CDR3 sequence (DNA): TGCGCCAGCAGCCGATTGGACCCCGAGGGTGGAAACACCATATATTTT. This codes for CASSRLDPEGGNTIYF.

J is TRBJ2-7 and V is TRBV11-2, with D uncertain. There are 13 residues in the CDR3. Trimming shortened V by 7 bases and J by 1 base, and 11 bases separated the two germline ends. CDR1 and CDR2 from the germline V gene are SGHAT and FQNNGV. CDR3 nucleotides: TGTGCCAGCACCCCGGGCACATCCTACGAGCAGTACTTC. Residues: CASTPGTSYEQYF.

This clone has just one count. The chain uses TRBV7-2 and TRBJ2-1; D is unresolved. This CDR3 contains 14 residues. The V end lost 5 bases, the J end lost 11 bases, and 19 bases lay between the germline ends. Per the germline V gene, CDR1 is SGHTA and CDR2 is FQGNSA. Here the CDR3 reads CASSPASLDNQQFF. CDR3 DNA: TGTGCCAGCAGCCCGGCCAGCCTCGATAACCAGCAGTTCTTC.

The chain joins TRBV11-2 to TRBJ2-5; 7 bases line up with TRBD1. The CDR3 is 13 residues long. The trim removed 7 bases at V and 2 bases at J, leaving 4 bases unmatched. Germline V gene data show CDR1 as SGHAT and CDR2 as FQNNGV. The CDR3 coding sequence is TGTGCCAGCAAAGGCAGGGGGCAAGAGACCCAGTACTTC. This sequence encodes CASKGRGQETQYF.

The chain links TRBV28 to TRBJ2-5, with D maybe TRBD2 (5 bases). The J call is uncertain, as TRBJ2-7 better fits the DNA end. The CDR3 runs 15 residues. Germline CDR1 is MDHEN and CDR2 is SYDVKM. Here the CDR3 DNA reads TGTGCCAGCACTACTAGTGGGGTAGTCCCCTACGAGCAGTACTTC. Its translation is CASTTSGVVPYEQYF.

The chain uses TRBV2 and TRBJ2-7, with a tentative D call TRBD1 (6 bases). The CDR3 is 15 residues long. The germline gives CDR1 SNHLY, CDR2 FYNNEI. V lost 8 bases and J 0 bases, leaving 17 bases between the germline ends. Here the CDR3 reads CASVPRDTTSYEQYF. The CDR3 DNA sequence: TGTGCCAGCGTACCCCGGGACACTACCTCCTACGAGCAGTACTTC.

The V and J genes are TRBV5-1 and TRBJ2-7, with 7 nucleotides matching TRBD2. CDR3 length: 17 amino acids. Germline V gene data show CDR1 as SGHRS and CDR2 as YFSETQ. Unmatched junction bases numbered 11, after V lost 2 bases and J lost 0 bases. The CDR3 DNA is TGCGCCAGCAGCTTTGGGGATCTAGCGGATTACTCCTACGAGCAGTACTTC. This sequence encodes CASSFGDLADYSYEQYF.

This chain joins TRBV14 and TRBJ2-7; D is undetermined. The germline V gene has CDR1 SGHDN and CDR2 FVKESK. There are 13 residues in the CDR3. Trimming shortened V by 5 bases and J by 2 bases, and 10 bases separated the two germline ends. As DNA, the CDR3 is TGTGCCAGCAGCTCCGACGGTCCCTACGAGCAGTACTTC. Its translation: CASSSDGPYEQYF.

This clone was observed once. This chain joins TRBV6-4 and TRBJ2-1; no definite D call. The germline V and J ends were trimmed by 0 bases and 6 bases, with 9 bases remaining between them. This CDR3 comprises 14 residues. Germline-derived CDR1 and CDR2 are MRHNA and SNTAGT. CDR3 loop: CASSDSMRSNEQFF. The CDR3 DNA reads TGTGCCAGCAGTGACTCGATGCGGAGCAATGAGCAGTTCTTC.

This clone appeared once. This rearrangement joins TRBV11-1 to TRBJ1-4, with unresolved D. Trimming cost V 5 bases and J 4 bases, with 11 bases left between them. The germline V gene has CDR1 SGHAT and CDR2 FQDESV (reference sequence). The CDR3 covers 14 residues. The DNA for the CDR3 is TGTGCCAGCAGCCGGGATCGAAATAATGAAAAACTGTTTTTT. Protein sequence: CASSRDRNNEKLFF.

On this clone: The same CDR3 is also encoded by other DNA sequences in this sample. The chain carries TRBV2 and TRBJ1-5; TRBD1 might be the D (6 bases). V shed 5 bases and J shed 3 bases, with 11 bases lying between them. Germline CDR1 reads SNHLY; CDR2 reads FYNNEI. CDR3 size: 14 residues. This chain's CDR3 is CASSQQGNNQPQHF. The CDR3 DNA is TGTGCCAGCAGTCAACAGGGAAACAATCAGCCCCAGCATTTT.

V and J are TRBV9 and TRBJ2-1, with 7 positions matching TRBD2. V trimming: 6 bases; J trimming: 3 bases; junction bases outside the gene matches: 12. The CDR3 totals 16 residues. Per the germline V gene, CDR1 is SGDLS and CDR2 is YYNGEE. The CDR3, as DNA: TGTGCCAGCACCACTAGATCGGGAGGCGACTACAATGAGCAGTTCTTC. Translating gives CASTTRSGGDYNEQFF.

The V call is TRBV16, the J call TRBJ2-7, with TRBD2 matching over 10 bases. The trim removed 4 bases at V and 9 bases at J, leaving 12 bases unmatched. The CDR3 is made up of 15 amino acids. From germline, CDR1 is KGHSY and CDR2 FQNENV. CDR3 sequence (DNA): TGTGCCAGCAGCCCCGGTTCTAGCGGGAGTACCGGGCAGTACTTC. Translated: CASSPGSSGSTGQYF.

Of note for this clone: The junction does not match germline at one end; this may be a read error. The chain uses TRBV5-6 and TRBJ2-5; D is possibly TRBD2 (6 bases). The CDR3 has 14 amino acids. Germline CDR1 is SGHDT and CDR2 is YYEEEE. CDR3 protein: CASSLQPAGGLVHF. The CDR3 DNA reads TGTGCCAGCAGCCTCCAGCCGGCCGGGGGTTTGGTGCACTTC.

The chain recombines TRBV5-4 with TRBJ2-3; 7 bases align to TRBD2. Trimming cost V 3 bases and J 4 bases; bases outside gene matches: 5. This CDR3 region has 14 residues. Germline values: CDR1 SGHNT, CDR2 YYREEE (reference sequence). Here the CDR3 DNA reads TGTGCCAGCAGCTCCGACGCGGGAGCAGATACGCAGTATTTT. Translating it yields CASSSDAGADTQYF.

Of note for this clone: Other nucleotide sequences from this sample produce the same CDR3. The chain is built from TRBV4-1 and TRBJ2-5, with 7 bases matching TRBD1. TRBJ2-7 explains the end of the DNA better; the J call may be wrong. Germline lookup yields CDR1 MGHRA and CDR2 YSYEKL. The CDR3 consists of 14 residues. The CDR3 DNA reads TGCGCCAGCAGCCAGTACAGGGGTCCCTACGAGCAGTACTTC. Protein product: CASSQYRGPYEQYF.

This clone was recorded a few times. Distinct nucleotide sequences in the sample also encode this CDR3. V usage is TRBV11-2 and J usage is TRBJ1-2; D is possibly TRBD1 (5 bases). Germline CDR1 reads SGHAT; CDR2 reads FQNNGV. This CDR3 is built from 13 residues. Trimming left V 5 bases short and J 2 bases short, with 9 bases between. The CDR3 sequence: CASSPDRNYGYTF. As DNA, the CDR3 is TGTGCCAGCAGCCCCGACAGAAACTATGGCTACACCTTC.

This clone is a singleton in its sample. This chain uses TRBV7-9 with TRBJ1-5; 7 bases agree with TRBD1. The V and J ends lost 1 base and 6 bases, in that order; junction bases with no gene match: 12. Germline values: CDR1 SEHNR, CDR2 FQNEAQ (reference sequence). The CDR3 spans 17 residues. CDR3 DNA sequence: TGTGCCAGCAGCTTAGGTGGGACAGTTCCACCGGGTCAGCCCCAGCATTTT. Its protein product is CASSLGGTVPPGQPQHF.

Details on this clone: The same CDR3 is also encoded by other DNA sequences in this sample. The V gene is TRBV28, the J gene TRBJ2-3, with TRBD2 identical over 15 bases. Germline V gene sequence: CDR1 MDHEN, CDR2 SYDVKM. The ends lost 4 bases at V and 1 base at J; junction bases unmatched: 3. This CDR3 comprises 17 residues. In DNA form, the CDR3 reads TGTGCCAGCAGTTCCGGACTAGCGGGAGGGCGCACAGATACGCAGTATTTT. Its translation is CASSSGLAGGRTDTQYF.

This chain connects TRBV28 to TRBJ1-1; weak D call: TRBD1 (6 bases). Germline loops: CDR1 MDHEN, CDR2 SYDVKM. The CDR3 contains 14 residues. V shed 7 bases and J shed 6 bases, with 18 bases lying between them. This CDR3 is CASTPGGASAEAFF. CDR3 sequence (DNA): TGTGCCAGCACCCCCGGGGGGGCGAGTGCTGAAGCTTTCTTT.

This clone showed up just once. The chain uses TRBV15 and TRBJ2-2; the D is unclear. Germline-derived CDR1 and CDR2 are LNHNV and YYDKDF (reference sequence). The V end was cut by 3 bases, the J end by 0 bases, with 14 bases between. This CDR3 has 17 residues. CDR3: CATSRSPDTANTGELFF. The CDR3 coding sequence is TGTGCCACCAGCAGGTCTCCTGACACCGCGAACACCGGGGAGCTGTTTTTT.

The chain uses TRBV7-2 and TRBJ2-3; TRBD2 aligns across 9 bases. Germline CDR1 reads SGHTA; CDR2 reads FQGNSA. V trimming: 5 bases; J trimming: 6 bases; junction bases outside the gene matches: 9. CDR3 length: 15 residues. For the CDR3, the DNA is TGTGCCAGCAGCCCGCGGGGGAGCGGGAGGGATACGCAGTATTTT. Its translation is CASSPRGSGRDTQYF. The whole variable domain, filled in from reference TRBV7-2 and TRBJ2-3, reads GAGVSQSPSNKVTEKGKDVELRCDPISGHTALYWYRQSLGQGLEFLIYFQGNSAPDKSGLPSDRFSAERTGGSVSTLTIQRTQQEDSAVYLCASSPRGSGRDTQYFGPGTRLTVL.

As to this clone: The sample holds other DNA sequences that translate to the same CDR3. The J gene is TRBJ1-1, the V gene TRBV11-2; D is unresolved. This CDR3 is built from 12 residues. CDR1 is SGHAT and CDR2 is FQNNGV in the germline V gene. V was clipped by 3 bases and J by 4 bases, with 6 bases between them. Here the CDR3 reads CASSLGATEAFF. The DNA of the CDR3 is TGTGCCAGCAGCTTGGGCGCCACTGAAGCTTTCTTT.

The chain employs TRBV28 and TRBJ1-3; TRBD1 might be the D (6 bases). Germline V gene data show CDR1 as MDHEN and CDR2 as SYDVKM. The CDR3 covers 15 residues. V was pared by 5 bases and J by 0 bases, with 11 bases between. The CDR3 sequence: CASSQTGSSGNTIYF. The DNA for the CDR3 is TGTGCCAGCAGTCAGACAGGAAGCTCTGGAAACACCATATATTTT.

CDR3 in amino acids: CATSRGFGAGAAYEQYF. CDR3 sequence (DNA): TGTGCCACCAGCAGGGGTTTTGGGGCGGGAGCGGCCTACGAGCAGTACTTC. The chain has TRBV15 and TRBJ2-7; 7 bases match TRBD2. V gave up 3 bases and J gave up 2 bases; unmatched junction bases: 13. The CDR3 spans 17 residues. Germline lookup yields CDR1 LNHNV and CDR2 YYDKDF (reference sequence).

V and J are TRBV9 and TRBJ1-4; 8 bases match TRBD1. CDR1 is SGDLS, CDR2 YYNGEE, per germline. The CDR3 runs to 15 residues. Unmatched junction bases numbered 4, after V lost 3 bases and J lost 3 bases. CDR3 protein: CASSGGQGANEKLFF. The CDR3 DNA sequence: TGTGCCAGCAGCGGCGGACAGGGAGCTAATGAAAAACTGTTTTTT.

The rearrangement links TRBV10-3 to TRBJ2-1, with 9 bases fitting TRBD2. The CDR3 is made up of 15 amino acids. The J segment lost 4 bases and the V segment lost 2 bases, leaving 3 bases of the junction unmatched. Germline CDR1 is ENHRY and CDR2 is SYGVKD. The CDR3 protein is CAISELGLAYNEQFF. CDR3 coding DNA: TGTGCCATCAGTGAGCTCGGACTAGCGTACAATGAGCAGTTCTTC.

V gene TRBV15 combines with J gene TRBJ2-7; 9 nucleotides agree with TRBD1. Germline CDR1 is LNHNV and CDR2 is YYDKDF (reference sequence). The CDR3 has 16 amino acids. V was clipped by 1 base and J by 1 base; unmatched bases: 5. The CDR3 nucleotides read TGTGCCACCAGCAGAGGTCCAGGACAGGGGTCCTACGAGCAGTACTTC. This encodes CATSRGPGQGSYEQYF.

The chain carries TRBV5-4 and TRBJ2-1; D is undetermined. Germline CDR1 and CDR2: SGHNT and YYREEE (reference sequence). Trimming cost V 1 base and J 2 bases, with 10 bases left between them. This CDR3 is built from 15 residues. The CDR3 protein is CASSLPSGPYNEQFF. The CDR3 bases are TGTGCCAGCAGCTTGCCCTCAGGACCCTACAATGAGCAGTTCTTC. Looking up the rest from reference TRBV5-4 and TRBJ2-1 gives the full variable domain: ETGVTQSPTHLIKTRGQQVTLRCSSQSGHNTVSWYQQALGQGPQFIFQYYREEENGRGNFPPRFSGLQFPNYSSELNVNALELDDSALYLCASSLPSGPYNEQFFGPGTRLTVL.